The clone carrying this T cell receptor beta chain showed up just a few times. Its specificity is not known. J lost 3 bases, V lost 4 bases, and 5 bases had no gene match. This CDR3 is built from 14 residues. In germline, CDR1 is SGHAT, CDR2 FQDESV (reference sequence). The data were obtained in a study of blood T cells in healthy people across ages. About the research overall: About one barcoded TCR beta cDNA was captured per two T cells.

It was with a sample-barcoded 5' primer and a J-beta primer mix that a second PCR of about 6 to 11 cycles was run. TCRdb reprocessed the 5' RACE reads with MiXCR, giving one entry per CDR3 protein. This table holds more than 1,400,000 distinct CDR3 sequences, 35% to 45% found once. The study, taken as a whole, reports: The unknown donor CMV status may have confounded expanded clonotype changes.

The receptor was derived from a woman aged 18-30 years in good health. The rearrangement joins TRBV11-1 to TRBJ2-7, with TRBD1 identical over 8 bases. The specimen sequenced was blood. CDR3 in amino acids: CASSSGGGYYEQYF. DNA for the CDR3: TGTGCCAGCAGCTCAGGGGGCGGTTACTACGAGCAGTACTTC.